This T cell receptor (beta chain) stems from a study of T cells expressing NK-cell markers. TCRdb re-called the 5' RACE reads; one entry per CDR3 protein, DNA not given. The repertoire table contains a few hundred thousand distinct CDR3 sequences. The receptor's source is a man younger than 30 in good health. Source material: blood T cells: a sorted CD56 or NKG2C T cell subset, CD4+ or CD8+ T cells, or bulk PBMC T cells (not recorded which).

The CDR3 region is CASSLGVRGRYMRRETQYF. The V gene is TRBV11-3, the J gene TRBJ2-5; TCRdb calls TRBD1, which cannot be checked without DNA. The CDR3 length is 19 residues. CDR1 SGHNT and CDR2 YENEEA come from the germline V gene.